A single sample is the source of the 25 T cell receptor beta chains below, sequenced in a study of T cell responses to AZD1222 COVID-19 vaccine. Clones were read by immunoSEQ multiplex PCR, and TCRdb kept only the in-frame ones, dropping some. Of some 120,000 clones detected, roughly 85% appear once; the ten largest clones hold 18%. This specimen consisted of peripheral blood, obtained on day 0 of MenACWY control vaccination. The source of these receptors is an adult in good health.

J is TRBJ2-7 and V is TRBV18; no reliable D call. Germline V gives CDR1 KGHSH, CDR2 LQKENI. The CDR3 runs to 12 residues. V was pared by 5 bases and J by 3 bases, with 8 bases between. For the CDR3, the DNA is TGTGCCAGCTCAGTCGCCCGCTACGAGCAGTACTTC. Translating gives CASSVARYEQYF.

The CDR3 DNA sequence: TGTGCCAGCAGTGGTGGACAGGGGGGGTCTGAAGCTTTCTTT. Translation gives CASSGGQGGSEAFF. This chain joins TRBV6-2 or TRBV6-3 and TRBJ1-1; 10 nucleotides line up with TRBD1. The CDR3 totals 14 residues. Germline values: CDR1 MNHEY, CDR2 SVGEGT. V shed 5 bases, J shed 6 bases, and the junction held 6 bases outside the gene matches.

This clone was seen only once. The chain links TRBV28 to TRBJ1-1; 9 bases map to TRBD1. V lost 6 bases to trimming and J lost 11 bases; unmatched junction nucleotides: 10. This CDR3 is built from 13 residues. Per the germline V gene, CDR1 is MDHEN and CDR2 is SYDVKM. The CDR3 reads CASRKTGGSRAFF. The CDR3, as DNA: TGTGCCAGCAGAAAGACAGGGGGATCACGGGCTTTCTTT.

The V and J genes are TRBV4-1 and TRBJ1-1; D ambiguous. Germline V lookup: CDR1 MGHRA, CDR2 YSYEKL. With 1 base removed from V and 0 bases from J, the gap between germline ends came to 12 bases. The CDR3 sequence is 16 residues long. CDR3 coding DNA: TGCGCCAGCAGCCAAGTGGAGTTTTCCATGAACACTGAAGCTTTCTTT. It is translated as CASSQVEFSMNTEAFF.

The V gene is TRBV11-2, the J gene TRBJ2-1, with a tentative D call TRBD2 (5 bases). Between the trimmed V and J ends, which lost 1 base and 7 bases, there was a span of 14 bases. The CDR3 length is 15 residues. Germline V gives CDR1 SGHAT, CDR2 FQNNGV. In DNA form, the CDR3 reads TGTGCCAGCAGCTTAGTTAGGACTGGAAGAAATGAGCAGTTCTTC. It yields the protein CASSLVRTGRNEQFF.

The gene calls are TRBV20-1 and TRBJ2-7; no clear D gene. CDR1 is DFQATT and CDR2 is SNEGSKA in the germline V gene (reference sequence). The ends were cut back, 3 bases at V and 0 bases at J, with 3 bases in the middle. The CDR3 has 11 amino acids. As DNA, the CDR3 is TGCAGTGCTAGTCCCTCCTACGAGCAGTACTTC. Residues: CSASPSYEQYF.

V usage is TRBV5-4 and J usage is TRBJ2-3; the D call may be TRBD1 or TRBD2 (5 bases each). The CDR3 loop spans 14 amino acids. V lost 0 bases and J lost 6, with 11 bases in between. CDR1 SGHNT and CDR2 YYREEE come from the germline V gene (reference sequence). CDR3 in amino acids: CASSLDRGEDTQYF. As DNA, the CDR3 is TGTGCCAGCAGCTTGGACAGAGGGGAGGATACGCAGTATTTT. The full variable domain, with the rest looked up from reference TRBV5-4 and TRBJ2-3, is ETGVTQSPTHLIKTRGQQVTLRCSSQSGHNTVSWYQQALGQGPQFIFQYYREEENGRGNFPPRFSGLQFPNYSSELNVNALELDDSALYLCASSLDRGEDTQYFGPGTRLTVL.

V is TRBV25-1 and J is TRBJ2-7; D is perhaps TRBD2 (5 bases). Trimming cost V 7 bases and J 4 bases, with 14 bases left between them. Germline CDR1 reads MGHDK; CDR2 reads SYGVNS. The CDR3 loop spans 13 amino acids. The CDR3 is CASNEGSQYEQYF. CDR3 nucleotides: TGTGCCAGCAACGAGGGCAGTCAATACGAGCAGTACTTC.

The chain carries TRBV28 and TRBJ1-6, with 9 bases that match TRBD1. Germline V gene lookup returns CDR1 MDHEN and CDR2 SYDVKM. V gave up 8 bases and J gave up 5 bases; unmatched junction bases: 7. CDR3 length equals 15 residues. The CDR3 loop reads CASSRGDRDNSPLHF. CDR3 coding DNA: TGTGCCAGCTCGAGGGGGGACAGGGATAATTCACCCCTCCACTTT.

The chain employs TRBV10-3 and TRBJ2-7, with TRBD2 matching over 7 bases. Germline V CDR1 and CDR2: ENHRY, SYGVKD. The CDR3 has 14 amino acids. With V trimmed by 4 bases and J by 6 bases, 9 bases remained unmatched. This CDR3 reads CAISGGGRAIEQYF. The CDR3, as DNA: TGTGCCATCAGTGGGGGCGGGAGAGCCATCGAGCAGTACTTC.

This clone came up once. The gene calls are TRBV7-8 and TRBJ2-7, with 9 bases identical to TRBD2. Unmatched junction bases numbered 9, after V lost 0 bases and J lost 6 bases. Germline-derived CDR1 and CDR2 are SGHVS and FQNEAQ. This CDR3 has 16 amino acids. CDR3 in DNA: TGTGCCAGCAGCTTAGCGGCTAGCGGGGCCAAGTTCGAGCAGTACTTC. This codes for CASSLAASGAKFEQYF.

The J gene is TRBJ2-2, the V gene TRBV19; D not certain. With 8 bases removed from V and 7 bases from J, the gap between germline ends came to 5 bases. The CDR3 runs 10 residues. Germline-derived CDR1 and CDR2 are LNHDA and SQIVND (reference sequence). CDR3: CASWGGELFF. The CDR3 DNA is TGTGCCAGTTGGGGCGGGGAGCTGTTTTTT.

The rearrangement links TRBV2 to TRBJ1-2; no reliable D call. Trimming took off 8 bases at V and 0 bases at J, with 7 bases between the two ends. The germline V gene encodes CDR1 SNHLY and CDR2 FYNNEI. CDR3 length equals 12 residues. The CDR3 nucleotides read TGTGCCAGCGGCAGGCCTAACTATGGCTACACCTTC. Its translation is CASGRPNYGYTF.

The CDR3 bases are TGTGCCAGCAGCCAAAAGGACAGGGAGCCCTACGAGCAGTACTTC. Translating it yields CASSQKDREPYEQYF. This chain connects TRBV3-1 (or the pseudogene TRBV3-2) to TRBJ2-7; 8 bases agree with TRBD1. The germline V gene encodes CDR1 LGHDT and CDR2 YNNKEL (reference sequence). The ends lost 2 bases at V and 2 bases at J; junction bases unmatched: 5. The CDR3 extends over 15 amino acids.

In DNA, the CDR3 is TGTGCCAGCTCACCAGGGTTGGGAGACACCGGGGAGCTGTTTTTT. Translated, it gives CASSPGLGDTGELFF. The V and J genes are TRBV18 and TRBJ2-2; weak D call: TRBD2 (5 bases). Germline CDR1 is KGHSH and CDR2 is LQKENI. Trimming took 2 bases from V and 3 from J, leaving 10 bases between them. This CDR3 is built from 15 residues.

The table lists this clone with a count of one. The rearrangement links TRBV20-1 to TRBJ2-1; 7 positions agree with TRBD1. Trimming at V came to 3 bases and at J to 6 bases, leaving 8 bases not matched to a gene. The CDR3 is 14 residues long. Germline CDR1 DFQATT, CDR2 SNEGSKA (reference sequence). The CDR3, as DNA: TGCAGTGCTAGTTTGGGACAGCGTGGCAATGAGCAGTTCTTC. Residues: CSASLGQRGNEQFF.

The V gene is TRBV28, the J gene TRBJ1-4, with 8 bases matching TRBD1. Germline V gives CDR1 MDHEN, CDR2 SYDVKM. Trimming removed 5 bases from V and 7 bases from J; junction bases left unmatched: 9. The CDR3 extends over 15 amino acids. The CDR3 nucleotides read TGTGCCAGCAGTGGACCGACAGGGGTTTTTGAAAAACTGTTTTTT. Protein: CASSGPTGVFEKLFF.

Only a few counts were recorded for this clone. V usage is TRBV7-9 and J usage is TRBJ1-3, with D unclear. This CDR3 has 15 amino acids. Trimming cost V 1 base and J 2 bases, with 9 bases left between them. The germline V gene has CDR1 SEHNR and CDR2 FQNEAQ (reference sequence). The CDR3 region has the DNA TGTGCCAGCAGCTTAGGATCTTCAGCTGGAAACACCATATATTTT. This codes for CASSLGSSAGNTIYF.

This chain connects TRBV7-2 to TRBJ1-1; D unclear. CDR1 and CDR2 (germline): SGHTA, FQGNSA. The ends were cut back, 2 bases at V and 8 bases at J, with 9 bases in the middle. This CDR3 spans 12 amino acids. CDR3 coding DNA: TGTGCCAGCAGCTTAATCGGCTGGGAAGCTTTCTTT. Amino acid sequence: CASSLIGWEAFF.

The chain joins TRBV5-1 to TRBJ2-7, with 9 bases lining up with TRBD2. With 0 bases clipped from V and 3 bases from J, the junction kept 4 bases outside the gene matches. The length of the CDR3 is 15 residues. CDR1 and CDR2 from the germline V gene are SGHRS and YFSETQ. DNA for the CDR3: TGCGCCAGCAGCTTGGATGGGACTAGCCTCTACGAGCAGTACTTC. It is translated as CASSLDGTSLYEQYF.

On this clone itself: The germline gene is not matched at one end of the junction; a read error may be the cause. The gene calls are TRBV7-7 and TRBJ1-2; no clear D gene. The CDR3 contains 15 residues. Germline V gene sequence: CDR1 SSHAT, CDR2 FNYEAQ (reference sequence). The CDR3 DNA is TGTGCTAGCAGCTTATGGAGGTATTCGGACTATGGCTACACCTTC. Translating gives CASSLWRYSDYGYTF.

This chain connects TRBV4-2 to TRBJ1-5, with D maybe TRBD1 (6 bases). The V gene lost 1 base and the J gene lost 2 bases, with 12 bases spanning the gap. CDR1 and CDR2 from the germline V gene are LGHNA and YNFKEQ. The CDR3 consists of 16 residues. The CDR3 sequence is CASSQASEGGNQPQHF. The CDR3 region has the DNA TGTGCCAGCAGCCAAGCCTCAGAGGGGGGCAATCAGCCCCAGCATTTT.

The V call is TRBV20-1, the J call TRBJ1-2; D is ambiguous. This CDR3 spans 11 amino acids. With 6 bases removed from V and 8 bases from J, the gap between germline ends came to 13 bases. Germline CDR1 DFQATT, CDR2 SNEGSKA (reference sequence). In DNA, the CDR3 is TGCAGTGCCACCGGCTCCGTAGGCTACACCTTC. This sequence encodes CSATGSVGYTF.

The chain recombines TRBV4-1 with TRBJ2-3, with no clear D. The CDR3 covers 15 residues. V shed 1 base and J shed 0 bases, with 8 bases lying between them. CDR1 and CDR2 from the germline V gene are MGHRA and YSYEKL. As DNA, the CDR3 is TGCGCCAGCAGCCAAGCTCCTTCTAGCACAGATACGCAGTATTTT. This translates into CASSQAPSSTDTQYF.

The V gene is TRBV30, the J gene TRBJ1-1; no clear D gene. The CDR3 runs to 15 residues. Germline V CDR1 and CDR2: GTSNPN, SVGIG (reference sequence). Trimming shortened V by 2 bases and J by 7 bases, and 20 bases separated the two germline ends. CDR3 nucleotides: TGTGCCTGGAGTCTTGCCGAACGGGGTAGGAATGAAGCTTTCTTT. It is translated as CAWSLAERGRNEAFF.